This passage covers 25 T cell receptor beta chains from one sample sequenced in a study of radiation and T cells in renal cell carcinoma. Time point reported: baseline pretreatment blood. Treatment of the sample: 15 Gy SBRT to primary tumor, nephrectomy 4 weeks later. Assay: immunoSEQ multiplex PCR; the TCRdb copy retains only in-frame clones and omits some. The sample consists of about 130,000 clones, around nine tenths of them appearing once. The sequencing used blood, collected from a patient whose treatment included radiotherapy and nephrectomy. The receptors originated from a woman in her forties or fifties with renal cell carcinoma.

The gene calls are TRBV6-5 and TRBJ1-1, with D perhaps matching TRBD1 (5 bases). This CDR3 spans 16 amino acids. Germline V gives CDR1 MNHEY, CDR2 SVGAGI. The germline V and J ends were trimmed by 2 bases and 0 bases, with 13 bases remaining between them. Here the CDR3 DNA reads TGTGCCAGCAGTTACAGGAGGGACCTTCTGAACACTGAAGCTTTCTTT. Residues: CASSYRRDLLNTEAFF.

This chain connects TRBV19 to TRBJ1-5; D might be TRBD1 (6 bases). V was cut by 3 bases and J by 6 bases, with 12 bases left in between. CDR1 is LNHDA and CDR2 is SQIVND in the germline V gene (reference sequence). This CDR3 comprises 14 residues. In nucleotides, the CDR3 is TGTGCCAGTAGTATGGGGGCGCGGGGTCAGCCCCAGCATTTT. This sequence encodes CASSMGARGQPQHF.

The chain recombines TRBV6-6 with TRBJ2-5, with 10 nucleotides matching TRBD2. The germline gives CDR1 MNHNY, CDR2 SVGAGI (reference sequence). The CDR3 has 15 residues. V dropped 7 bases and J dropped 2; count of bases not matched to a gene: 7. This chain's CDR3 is CASKRLAGKQETQYF. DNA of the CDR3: TGTGCCAGCAAAAGACTAGCGGGCAAACAAGAGACCCAGTACTTC.

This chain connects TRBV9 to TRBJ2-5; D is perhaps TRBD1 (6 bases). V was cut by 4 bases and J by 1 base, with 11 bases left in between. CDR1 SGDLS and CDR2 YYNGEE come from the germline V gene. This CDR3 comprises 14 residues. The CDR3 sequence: CASSQRGSQETQYF. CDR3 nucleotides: TGTGCCAGCAGCCAAAGGGGGTCCCAAGAGACCCAGTACTTC.

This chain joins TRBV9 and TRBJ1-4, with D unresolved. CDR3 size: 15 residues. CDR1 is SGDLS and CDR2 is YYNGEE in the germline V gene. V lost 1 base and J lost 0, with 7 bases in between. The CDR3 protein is CASSVSIATNEKLFF. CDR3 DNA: TGTGCCAGCAGCGTAAGCATCGCAACTAATGAAAAACTGTTTTTT.

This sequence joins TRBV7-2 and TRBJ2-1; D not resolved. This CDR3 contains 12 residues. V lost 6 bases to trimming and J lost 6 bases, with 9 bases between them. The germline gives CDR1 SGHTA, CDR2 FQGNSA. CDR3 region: CASSPSVNEQFF. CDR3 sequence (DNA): TGTGCCAGCAGTCCCTCCGTCAATGAGCAGTTCTTC.

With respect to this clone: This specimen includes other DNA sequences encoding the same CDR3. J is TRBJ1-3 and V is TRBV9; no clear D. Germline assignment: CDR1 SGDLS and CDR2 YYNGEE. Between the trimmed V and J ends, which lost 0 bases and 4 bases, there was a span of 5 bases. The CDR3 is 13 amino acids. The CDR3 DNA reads TGTGCCAGCAGCGTAGACTCAGGAAACACCATATATTTT. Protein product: CASSVDSGNTIYF. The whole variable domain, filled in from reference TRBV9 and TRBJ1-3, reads DSGVTQTPKHLITATGQRVTLRCSPRSGDLSVYWYQQSLDQGLQFLIQYYNGEERAKGNILERFSAQQFPDLHSELNLSSLELGDSALYFCASSVDSGNTIYFGEGSWLTVV.

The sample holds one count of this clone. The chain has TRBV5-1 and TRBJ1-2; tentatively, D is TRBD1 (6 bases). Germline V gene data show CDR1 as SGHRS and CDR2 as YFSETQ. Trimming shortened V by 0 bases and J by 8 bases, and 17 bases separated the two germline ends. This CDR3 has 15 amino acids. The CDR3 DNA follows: TGCGCCAGCAGCTTGGGGGGCGGGGACATCTGGGGCTACACCTTC. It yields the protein CASSLGGGDIWGYTF.

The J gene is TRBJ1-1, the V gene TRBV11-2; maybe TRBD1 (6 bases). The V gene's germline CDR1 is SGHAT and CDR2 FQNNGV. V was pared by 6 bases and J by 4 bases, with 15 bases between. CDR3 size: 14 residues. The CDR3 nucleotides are TGTGCCAGCAGGGTGTCAGGGGTGAGCACTGAAGCTTTCTTT. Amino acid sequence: CASRVSGVSTEAFF.

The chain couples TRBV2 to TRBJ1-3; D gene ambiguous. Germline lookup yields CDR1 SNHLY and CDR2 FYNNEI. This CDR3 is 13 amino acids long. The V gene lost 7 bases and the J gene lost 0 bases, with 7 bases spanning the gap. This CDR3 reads CASTRDSGNTIYF. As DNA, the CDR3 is TGTGCCAGCACGAGGGACTCTGGAAACACCATATATTTT.

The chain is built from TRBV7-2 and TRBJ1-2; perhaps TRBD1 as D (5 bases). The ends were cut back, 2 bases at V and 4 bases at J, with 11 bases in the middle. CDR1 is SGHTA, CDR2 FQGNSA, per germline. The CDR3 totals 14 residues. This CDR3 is CASSLQGGSYGYTF. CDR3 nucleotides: TGTGCCAGCAGCTTACAGGGTGGGAGCTATGGCTACACCTTC.

The CDR3 spells CASSDSFSDRGKGYTF. The CDR3 DNA reads TGTGCCAGCAGTGACTCTTTTTCTGACAGGGGCAAAGGCTACACCTTC. The gene calls are TRBV25-1 and TRBJ1-2, with 8 bases aligning to TRBD1. Germline V CDR1 and CDR2: MGHDK, SYGVNS. J gave up 8 bases and V 3 bases, and 14 bases lay outside the gene matches. This CDR3 is 16 amino acids long.

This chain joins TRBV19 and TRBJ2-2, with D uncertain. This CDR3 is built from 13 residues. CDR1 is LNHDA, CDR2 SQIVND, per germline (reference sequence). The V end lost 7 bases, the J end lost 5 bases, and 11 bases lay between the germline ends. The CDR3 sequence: CASTNTWTGELFF. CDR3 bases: TGTGCCAGTACCAATACTTGGACCGGGGAGCTGTTTTTT.

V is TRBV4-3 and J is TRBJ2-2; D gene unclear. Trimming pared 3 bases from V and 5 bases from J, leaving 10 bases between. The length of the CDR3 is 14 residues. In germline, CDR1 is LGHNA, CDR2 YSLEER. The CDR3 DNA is TGCGCCAGCAGCCAGGACCTTATGACCGGGGAGCTGTTTTTT. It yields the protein CASSQDLMTGELFF.

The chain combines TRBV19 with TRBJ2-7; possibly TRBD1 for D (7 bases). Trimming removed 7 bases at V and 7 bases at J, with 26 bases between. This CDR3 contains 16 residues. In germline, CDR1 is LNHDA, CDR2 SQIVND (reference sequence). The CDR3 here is CASKDNGGGPKGEQYF. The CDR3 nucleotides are TGTGCCAGTAAGGATAATGGAGGGGGCCCAAAAGGGGAGCAGTACTTC.

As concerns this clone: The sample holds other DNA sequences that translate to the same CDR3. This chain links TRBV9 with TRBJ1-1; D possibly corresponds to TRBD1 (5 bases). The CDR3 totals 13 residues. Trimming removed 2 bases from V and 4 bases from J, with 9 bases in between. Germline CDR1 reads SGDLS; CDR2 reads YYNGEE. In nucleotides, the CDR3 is TGTGCCAGCAGCGTTCAGGGTTTCACTGAAGCTTTCTTT. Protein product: CASSVQGFTEAFF.

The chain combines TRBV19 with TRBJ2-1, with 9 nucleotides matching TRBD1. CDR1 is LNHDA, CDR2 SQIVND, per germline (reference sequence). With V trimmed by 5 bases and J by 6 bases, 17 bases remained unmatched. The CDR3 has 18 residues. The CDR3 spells CASSPRGQGSKIFNEQFF. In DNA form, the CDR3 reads TGTGCCAGTAGTCCCAGAGGACAGGGGTCTAAAATCTTCAATGAGCAGTTCTTC.

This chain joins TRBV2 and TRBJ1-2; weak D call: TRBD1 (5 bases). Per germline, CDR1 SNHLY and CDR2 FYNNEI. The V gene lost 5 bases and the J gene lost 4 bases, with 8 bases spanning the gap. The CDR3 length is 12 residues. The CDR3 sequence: CASSRQGYGYTF. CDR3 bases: TGTGCCAGCAGTCGTCAGGGCTATGGCTACACCTTC.

The CDR3 nucleotides read TGTGCCAGCAGCTTAGAACGGACAGGGGGACCCTATGGCTACACCTTC. It translates to CASSLERTGGPYGYTF. This chain links TRBV7-9 with TRBJ1-2; 10 bases are shared with TRBD1. The V gene end was trimmed by 1 base and the J gene end by 4 bases; junction bases not matched to a gene: 6. Germline assignment: CDR1 SEHNR and CDR2 FQNEAQ (reference sequence). This CDR3 has 16 residues.

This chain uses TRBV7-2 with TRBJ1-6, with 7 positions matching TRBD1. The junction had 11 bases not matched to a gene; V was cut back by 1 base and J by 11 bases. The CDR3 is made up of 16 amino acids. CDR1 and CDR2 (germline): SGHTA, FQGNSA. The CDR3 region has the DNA TGTGCCAGCAGCTTAGGAGGAGGGGGCACGTCGACACCCCTCCACTTT. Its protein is CASSLGGGGTSTPLHF.

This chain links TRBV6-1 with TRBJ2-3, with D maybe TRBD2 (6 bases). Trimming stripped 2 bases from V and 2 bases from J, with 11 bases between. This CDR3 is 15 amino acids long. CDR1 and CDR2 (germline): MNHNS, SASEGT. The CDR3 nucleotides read TGTGCCAGCAGTGAATTCGGGGGAATCACAGATACGCAGTATTTT. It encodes CASSEFGGITDTQYF.

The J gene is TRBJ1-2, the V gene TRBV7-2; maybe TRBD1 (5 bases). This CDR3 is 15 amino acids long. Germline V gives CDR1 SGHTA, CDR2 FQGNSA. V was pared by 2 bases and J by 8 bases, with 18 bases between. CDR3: CASSLRPAGIEGYTF. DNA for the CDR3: TGTGCCAGCAGCTTAAGACCGGCAGGGATTGAGGGCTACACCTTC.

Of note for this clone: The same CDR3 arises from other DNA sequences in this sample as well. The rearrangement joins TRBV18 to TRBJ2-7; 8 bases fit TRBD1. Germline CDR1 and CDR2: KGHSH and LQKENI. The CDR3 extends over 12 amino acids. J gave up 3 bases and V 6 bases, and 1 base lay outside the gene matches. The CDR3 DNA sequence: TGTGCCAGCTCCGGGACAGGCTACGAGCAGTACTTC. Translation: CASSGTGYEQYF.

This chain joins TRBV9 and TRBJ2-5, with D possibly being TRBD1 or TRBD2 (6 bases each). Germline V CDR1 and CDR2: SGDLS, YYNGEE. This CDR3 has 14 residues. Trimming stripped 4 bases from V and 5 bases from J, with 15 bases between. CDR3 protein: CASSLRGRFETQYF. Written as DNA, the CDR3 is TGTGCCAGCAGCCTCCGGGGGCGGTTTGAGACCCAGTACTTC.

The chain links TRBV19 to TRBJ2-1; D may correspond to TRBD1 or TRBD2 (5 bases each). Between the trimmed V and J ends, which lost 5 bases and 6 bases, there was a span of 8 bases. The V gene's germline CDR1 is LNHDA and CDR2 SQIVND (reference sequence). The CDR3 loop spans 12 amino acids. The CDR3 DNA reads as TGTGCCAGTAGTGAGGGGATCAATGAGCAGTTCTTC. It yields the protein CASSEGINEQFF.